This TCR beta chain stems from a study of sequential checkpoint blockade in melanoma (dated by TCRdb to 2018 to 2020). Regarding the complete study: In a 1:1 randomization, patients received either first-line nivolumab then ipilimumab (arm A) or ipilimumab then nivolumab (arm B). Both trial sequences were followed by maintenance nivolumab. DNA from around 90 pretreatment melanoma tumor samples underwent TCRbeta immunosequencing. For 20 or so patients, matched tumor biopsies were taken both before treatment and at week 13, after single-agent nivolumab (arm A) or ipilimumab (arm B). Approximately 80% of the matched tumor biopsy pairs taken before and after treatment were from the same lesion. What the research found in general, with its limitations: In the nivolumab-first arm (arm A), an association was found between pretreatment tumor TIL clonality and response (P = .04). The model for predicting response that combines TCR metrics with mutation burden needs to be validated in larger, independent patient cohorts. Within-arm analyses of tumor T-cell fraction were limited by small sample sizes and reduced statistical power. Patients with increases in tumor T-cell fraction and clonality by week 13 were approximately 30 times more likely to achieve clinical benefit. Tumor T-cell fraction and clonality were found to correlate with PD-L1 staining and CD8+ T-cell counts but not with mutational load.

TCRbeta CDR3 regions were immunosequenced from genomic DNA with the immunoSEQ Assay. Before high-throughput sequencing, the genomic DNA was amplified using bias-controlled multiplex PCR. Turning to the authors' computational methods: To quantify the absolute abundance of each unique TCRbeta CDR3 region, the sequences were collapsed and filtered. Clonality, defined as 1 minus Pielou's evenness, was calculated using only productive rearrangements. Tumor T-cell fraction was computed by normalizing TCRbeta template counts to usable DNA, estimated from several housekeeping genes. A previously published method was used to identify clones with significantly greater frequencies in on-treatment samples than in baseline samples. In its TCRdb copy, this immuneACCESS table keeps in-frame sequences only and misses some clones. Where compared with another copy, unresolved V genes explain less than half of these, and the others have no known cause. V and J calls and clone size are copied from that table; D and trimming were computed from the DNA. For this sample there are approximately 3,200 clones; around 17% appear just once. In total, the top ten clones hold under 30% of the sample.

The sample's treatment or condition, from its label and the paper: randomized to nivolumab then ipilimumab (arm A) or the reverse (arm B). Prior DNA-damaging chemotherapy had not been received by any trial patient. CheckMate 064, a randomized, open-label phase II trial of sequential checkpoint blockade, was the source of the samples, all of which came from patients with melanoma. Tumor TCR sequencing used genomic DNA from formalin-fixed paraffin-embedded (FFPE) tissue samples. Between the V and J ends, shortened by 0 bases and 4 bases respectively, the junction contains 13 bases. From a lookup of the germline V gene, CDR1 and CDR2 are SGDLS and YYNGEE. From cysteine to phenylalanine, the CDR3 is 15 amino acids long. Kept here is only the CDR3 DNA, which spans 45 bases and is read in frame from base 1. To note about this clone: Its antigen is currently not known. It has no much larger one-base neighbor in the sample; base qualities were not kept.

The sequence links TRBV9 to TRBJ2-5; the D segment cannot be called with confidence. The origin of this receptor is a human donor with melanoma. The sample consisted of tumor tissue (inferred from file names), taken from a patient given nivolumab and ipilimumab in sequence. Here the CDR3 is given as CASSVDLTTRETQYF. The DNA is as follows: TGTGCCAGCAGCGTAGATCTGACCACCCGAGAGACCCAGTACTTC.